These 16 T cell receptor beta chains share one sample of origin, sequenced in a study of shared clonotypes between healthy human individuals. Only in-frame clones appear in the TCRdb table, and some are missing; sequencing was by immunoSEQ multiplex PCR. Of fewer than 1 million clones listed, just over 95% are singletons. CD45RO-negative cells were positively selected for CCR7, leaving out terminally differentiated effector memory CD45RA+ cells. The source material was naive CD8+ T cells sorted from blood. These receptors were obtained from a man between 25 and 39 years old in good health.

J is TRBJ2-3 and V is TRBV27; D is perhaps TRBD1 (6 bases). Germline assignment: CDR1 MNHEY and CDR2 SMNVEV (reference sequence). This CDR3 has 15 amino acids. The V end lost 2 bases, the J end lost 1 base, and 10 bases lay between the germline ends. Here the CDR3 DNA reads TGTGCCAGCAGTTTAGTGAAGGGGGGCACAGATACGCAGTATTTT. Protein product: CASSLVKGGTDTQYF.

The rearrangement uses TRBV10-2 and TRBJ2-1, with D uncertain. The CDR3 has 11 amino acids. Trimming took off 7 bases at V and 0 bases at J, with 1 base between the two ends. The germline gives CDR1 WSHSY, CDR2 SAAADI. The CDR3 loop is CASTSYNEQFF. The DNA for the CDR3 is TGCGCCAGCACCTCCTACAATGAGCAGTTCTTC.

This rearrangement joins TRBV4-1 to TRBJ2-7; 8 bases are a match to TRBD2. The junction had 7 bases not matched to a gene; V was cut back by 1 base and J by 5 bases. Germline CDR1 is MGHRA and CDR2 is YSYEKL. This CDR3 has 15 residues. CDR3 region: CASSQGRREVDEQYF. CDR3 nucleotides: TGCGCCAGCAGCCAAGGGCGGCGGGAGGTCGACGAGCAGTACTTC.

The V and J genes are TRBV30 and TRBJ2-2; D is ambiguous. V was pared by 2 bases and J by 5 bases, with 3 bases between. The CDR3 totals 11 residues. CDR1 GTSNPN and CDR2 SVGIG come from the germline V gene (reference sequence). The CDR3 protein is CAWSTTGELFF. The CDR3 DNA sequence: TGTGCCTGGAGTACTACCGGGGAGCTGTTTTTT.

V is TRBV5-4 and J is TRBJ2-7; 7 bases match TRBD1. The CDR3 spans 15 residues. Germline V CDR1 and CDR2: SGHNT, YYREEE (reference sequence). V lost 4 bases, J lost 2 bases, and 9 bases stayed unmatched. CDR3 amino acids: CASSPRGKGPYEQYF. In DNA form, the CDR3 reads TGTGCCAGCAGCCCCAGGGGGAAAGGGCCCTACGAGCAGTACTTC.

With respect to this clone: In the same sample, other DNA sequences code for this CDR3. V and J are TRBV5-4 and TRBJ2-7; D gene unclear. The CDR3 spans 13 residues. Germline V gene sequence: CDR1 SGHNT, CDR2 YYREEE (reference sequence). Trimming shortened V by 1 base and J by 1 base, and 6 bases separated the two germline ends. CDR3: CASSLRDSYEQYF. The CDR3 DNA sequence: TGTGCCAGCAGCTTGAGGGATTCCTACGAGCAGTACTTC.

CDR3 bases: TGCGCCAGCAGGCCCGGACTAGCGGGAGGAGCGTCAGATACGCAGTATTTT. Translated, it gives CASRPGLAGGASDTQYF. V gene TRBV10-1 combines with J gene TRBJ2-3, with 14 bases fitting TRBD2. Per the germline V gene, CDR1 is WNHNN and CDR2 is SYGVQD (reference sequence). CDR3 length: 17 residues. With V trimmed by 6 bases and J by 4 bases, 9 bases remained unmatched.

On this clone: Other DNA sequences of this sample code for an identical CDR3. The chain links TRBV9 to TRBJ2-7; 7 nucleotides agree with TRBD2. Germline lookup yields CDR1 SGDLS and CDR2 YYNGEE. J gave up 0 bases and V 5 bases, and 2 bases lay outside the gene matches. The CDR3 is made up of 13 amino acids. The CDR3 DNA sequence: TGTGCCAGCAGTGCTAGCGGCTCCTACGAGCAGTACTTC. This sequence encodes CASSASGSYEQYF.

A note on this clone: This sample includes further DNA sequences coding for the same CDR3. V and J are TRBV6-5 and TRBJ2-7; the D gene could be TRBD1 or TRBD2 (5 bases each). CDR1 is MNHEY, CDR2 SVGAGI, per germline. V lost 2 bases to trimming and J lost 2 bases, with 13 bases between them. The CDR3 covers 15 residues. As DNA, the CDR3 is TGTGCCAGCAGTTACACACGGGACCGACCCTACGAGCAGTACTTC. Protein product: CASSYTRDRPYEQYF.

This clone showed up just once. The V and J genes are TRBV9 and TRBJ2-2, with 8 bases aligning to TRBD1. J lost 0 bases, V lost 2 bases, and 6 bases had no gene match. Germline lookup yields CDR1 SGDLS and CDR2 YYNGEE. The CDR3 has 17 residues. The CDR3 loop is CASSVHRGEANTGELFF. CDR3 nucleotides: TGTGCCAGCAGCGTCCACAGGGGGGAGGCGAACACCGGGGAGCTGTTTTTT.

J is TRBJ2-2 and V is TRBV14, with D tentatively TRBD1 (6 bases). The germline V gene encodes CDR1 SGHDN and CDR2 FVKESK. Between the trimmed V and J ends, which lost 5 bases and 3 bases, there was a span of 13 bases. This CDR3 has 15 residues. Written as DNA, the CDR3 is TGTGCCAGCAGCAGGACAGTCGAGTACACCGGGGAGCTGTTTTTT. Translating it yields CASSRTVEYTGELFF.

The CDR3 sequence is CASRPPGAYSPRTSGDTDTQYF. The CDR3 DNA sequence: TGTGCCAGCAGACCCCCGGGGGCTTATAGCCCACGGACTAGCGGGGACACAGATACGCAGTATTTT. V and J are TRBV28 and TRBJ2-3; 12 nucleotides match TRBD2. The CDR3 has 22 amino acids. V was pared by 6 bases and J by 2 bases, with 24 bases of the junction left unmatched. The V gene's germline CDR1 is MDHEN and CDR2 SYDVKM.

The gene calls are TRBV29-1 and TRBJ2-3, with TRBD2 matching over 9 bases. V was pared by 4 bases and J by 4 bases, with 6 bases of the junction left unmatched. The CDR3 contains 14 residues. Germline values: CDR1 SQVTM, CDR2 ANQGSEA. This CDR3 reads CSVGLAGTADTQYF. CDR3 nucleotides: TGCAGCGTTGGGCTAGCGGGAACCGCAGATACGCAGTATTTT.

V gene TRBV28 combines with J gene TRBJ2-1, with 8 bases lining up with TRBD2. Looked up from germline, CDR1 is MDHEN and CDR2 is SYDVKM. The CDR3 is 17 amino acids. Losses at the gene ends were 4 bases for V and 8 bases for J; bases not matched to a gene: 16. The CDR3 is CASSSWSSRWTSYEQFF. CDR3 sequence (DNA): TGTGCCAGCAGTTCCTGGTCTTCACGCTGGACTAGCTATGAGCAGTTCTTC.

This clone has a single count. The chain joins TRBV4-1 to TRBJ1-1; no definite D call. Germline-derived CDR1 and CDR2 are MGHRA and YSYEKL. The CDR3 spans 13 residues. V lost 1 base and J 5 bases, leaving 8 bases between the germline ends. CDR3 nucleotide sequence: TGCGCCAGCAGCCAAGCCCGGGGAACTGAAGCTTTCTTT. It specifies CASSQARGTEAFF.

This chain uses TRBV19 with TRBJ2-1; possible D gene TRBD1, 5 bases. Trimming removed 4 bases at V and 0 bases at J, with 7 bases between. This CDR3 has 14 amino acids. From germline, CDR1 is LNHDA and CDR2 SQIVND (reference sequence). The CDR3 bases are TGTGCCAGTAGTACCCAGGGCTCCTACAATGAGCAGTTCTTC. Translated: CASSTQGSYNEQFF.